This is a list of T cell receptor beta chains from one sample in a study of cytomegalovirus exposure and HLA in healthy donors. TCRdb's copy holds only in-frame clones and misses some; the assay was immunoSEQ multiplex PCR. The sample consists of 110,000 or so clones, 70% to 90% of them appearing once. Specimen: PBMCs. The receptors stem from a man aged 18-30 years in good health and CMV-seropositive. CDR3s include the opening cysteine and the closing phenylalanine or tryptophan. The order of the fields is clone size, J gene, D gene, V gene, CDR3 protein, CDR3 DNA. A D gene is named only where the DNA matches it firmly. The listing skips clone size in some rows; elsewhere it reads once, few, many or a size class.

clone size: NA; J gene: TRBJ2-1; D gene: NA; V gene: TRBV5-1; CDR3 protein: CASSLVRASYNEQFF; CDR3 DNA: TGCGCCAGCAGCTTGGTGCGGGCCTCCTACAATGAGCAGTTCTTC
clone size: NA; J gene: TRBJ2-5; D gene: NA; V gene: TRBV28; CDR3 protein: CASILGGGGGVQYF; CDR3 DNA: TGTGCCAGCATCTTGGGGGGAGGTGGCGGGGTCCAGTACTTC
clone size: NA; J gene: TRBJ2-7; D gene: TRBD2; V gene: TRBV5-6; CDR3 protein: CASSRRLAGGPYEQYF; CDR3 DNA: TGTGCCAGCAGCCGACGACTAGCGGGGGGGCCCTACGAGCAGTACTTC
clone size: NA; J gene: TRBJ2-6; D gene: TRBD2; V gene: TRBV5-4; CDR3 protein: CASSLAGGMAGANVLTF; CDR3 DNA: TGTGCCAGCAGCTTAGCGGGGGGGATGGCTGGGGCCAACGTCCTGACTTTC
clone size: NA; J gene: TRBJ2-7; D gene: NA; V gene: TRBV10-3; CDR3 protein: CAISDIRGGEGDEQYF; CDR3 DNA: TGTGCCATCAGTGATATACGAGGGGGAGAAGGAGACGAGCAGTACTTC
clone size: NA; J gene: TRBJ2-5; D gene: TRBD1; V gene: TRBV6-1; CDR3 protein: CASSEEDRGSETQYF; CDR3 DNA: TGTGCCAGCAGTGAAGAGGACAGGGGGTCAGAGACCCAGTACTTC
clone size: NA; J gene: TRBJ1-1; D gene: NA; V gene: TRBV11-2; CDR3 protein: CASSLGAGPEAFF; CDR3 DNA: TGTGCCAGCAGCTTAGGGGCGGGTCCTGAAGCTTTCTTT
clone size: NA; J gene: TRBJ2-7; D gene: TRBD2; V gene: TRBV2; CDR3 protein: CASRGSSGGYEQYF; CDR3 DNA: TGTGCCAGCAGGGGGAGTAGCGGGGGATACGAGCAGTACTTC
clone size: NA; J gene: TRBJ1-4; D gene: TRBD1; V gene: TRBV2; CDR3 protein: CASKTGVGATNEKLFF; CDR3 DNA: TGTGCCAGCAAGACAGGGGTGGGTGCAACTAATGAAAAACTGTTTTTT
clone size: NA; J gene: TRBJ1-2; D gene: NA; V gene: TRBV11-2; CDR3 protein: CASSLSRNYGYTF; CDR3 DNA: TGTGCCAGCAGCTTAAGCCGTAACTATGGCTACACCTTC
clone size: few; J gene: TRBJ2-7; D gene: NA; V gene: TRBV19; CDR3 protein: CASSIRQGYEQYF; CDR3 DNA: TGTGCCAGTAGTATACGGCAGGGCTACGAGCAGTACTTC
clone size: medium-sized; J gene: TRBJ2-7; D gene: NA; V gene: TRBV11-2; CDR3 protein: CASSFEGYYEQYF; CDR3 DNA: TGTGCCAGCAGCTTTGAGGGTTACTACGAGCAGTACTTC
clone size: NA; J gene: TRBJ2-1; D gene: NA; V gene: TRBV5-5; CDR3 protein: CASSFTGTSYNEQFF; CDR3 DNA: TGTGCCAGCAGCTTTACAGGGACCTCCTACAATGAGCAGTTCTTC
clone size: NA; J gene: TRBJ2-7; D gene: NA; V gene: TRBV10-3; CDR3 protein: CAISESDRPHSYEQYF; CDR3 DNA: TGTGCCATCAGTGAGTCCGACAGGCCGCACTCCTACGAGCAGTACTTC
clone size: NA; J gene: TRBJ2-1; D gene: TRBD2; V gene: TRBV28; CDR3 protein: CASSLWRGGDEQFF; CDR3 DNA: TGTGCCAGCAGTTTATGGCGGGGGGGGGATGAGCAGTTCTTC
clone size: NA; J gene: TRBJ2-7; D gene: TRBD2; V gene: TRBV2; CDR3 protein: CASRVSGGAYEQYF; CDR3 DNA: TGTGCCAGCAGGGTCAGCGGGGGGGCCTACGAGCAGTACTTC
clone size: NA; J gene: TRBJ2-2; D gene: NA; V gene: TRBV7-6; CDR3 protein: CASSIRDTDTGELFF; CDR3 DNA: TGTGCCAGCAGCATTAGGGACACCGACACCGGGGAGCTGTTTTTT
clone size: NA; J gene: TRBJ1-6; D gene: NA; V gene: TRBV7-2; CDR3 protein: CASSFNNSPLHF; CDR3 DNA: TGTGCCAGCAGCTTCAATAATTCACCCCTCCACTTT
clone size: NA; J gene: TRBJ1-1; D gene: TRBD1; V gene: TRBV19; CDR3 protein: CASSTRNRGNTEAFF; CDR3 DNA: TGTGCCAGTAGTACAAGAAACAGGGGAAACACTGAAGCTTTCTTT
clone size: NA; J gene: TRBJ2-7; D gene: TRBD2; V gene: TRBV5-1; CDR3 protein: CASSSRGGESAYEQYF; CDR3 DNA: TGCGCCAGCAGCTCCCGGGGGGGCGAGTCGGCATACGAGCAGTACTTC
clone size: once; J gene: TRBJ1-6; D gene: TRBD1; V gene: TRBV10-2; CDR3 protein: CASSEPKGQGARNSPLHF; CDR3 DNA: TGCGCCAGCAGTGAACCAAAGGGACAGGGGGCGCGAAATTCACCCCTCCACTTT
clone size: few; J gene: TRBJ1-6; D gene: TRBD1; V gene: TRBV9; CDR3 protein: CASSVSPGTGNSPLHF; CDR3 DNA: TGTGCCAGCAGCGTATCTCCCGGGACAGGGAATTCACCCCTCCACTTT
clone size: many; J gene: TRBJ2-3; D gene: NA; V gene: TRBV27; CDR3 protein: CASRAGPTDTQYF; CDR3 DNA: TGTGCCAGCCGAGCAGGCCCCACAGATACGCAGTATTTT
clone size: NA; J gene: TRBJ1-2; D gene: NA; V gene: TRBV11-2; CDR3 protein: CASSLDPLTGEHLTF; CDR3 DNA: TGTGCCAGCAGCTTAGATCCCCTCACGGGAGAACATCTCACCTTC
clone size: NA; J gene: TRBJ1-2; D gene: NA; V gene: TRBV28; CDR3 protein: CASSLAGVYGYTF; CDR3 DNA: TGTGCCAGCAGTTTGGCAGGGGTCTATGGCTACACCTTC
clone size: once; J gene: TRBJ2-7; D gene: TRBD1; V gene: TRBV30; CDR3 protein: CAWTGTGGAKQYF; CDR3 DNA: TGTGCCTGGACCGGGACAGGGGGCGCAAAGCAGTACTTC
clone size: few; J gene: TRBJ2-3; D gene: TRBD2; V gene: TRBV7-9; CDR3 protein: CASSLFSGGTDTQYF; CDR3 DNA: TGTGCCAGCAGCTTATTCAGCGGGGGGACAGATACGCAGTATTTT
clone size: NA; J gene: TRBJ2-1; D gene: TRBD1; V gene: TRBV5-4; CDR3 protein: CASTRPGTGDNNEQFF; CDR3 DNA: TGTGCCAGCACCCGTCCGGGGACAGGGGACAACAATGAGCAGTTCTTC
clone size: NA; J gene: TRBJ2-3; D gene: TRBD2; V gene: TRBV27; CDR3 protein: CASSTLAGGSADTQYF; CDR3 DNA: TGTGCCAGCAGTACCCTAGCGGGGGGGAGCGCAGATACGCAGTATTTT
clone size: NA; J gene: TRBJ1-1; D gene: TRBD1; V gene: TRBV6-5; CDR3 protein: CASNPDRGLNTEAFF; CDR3 DNA: TGTGCCAGCAACCCCGACAGGGGTTTGAACACTGAAGCTTTCTTT
clone size: NA; J gene: TRBJ1-5; D gene: NA; V gene: TRBV7-6; CDR3 protein: CASSSQAGQPQHF; CDR3 DNA: TGTGCCAGCAGCTCCCAGGCGGGTCAGCCCCAGCATTTT
clone size: NA; J gene: TRBJ2-4; D gene: NA; V gene: TRBV29-1; CDR3 protein: CSVVGAAKNIQYF; CDR3 DNA: TGCAGCGTTGTGGGGGCTGCCAAAAACATTCAGTACTTC
clone size: NA; J gene: TRBJ1-1; D gene: TRBD1; V gene: TRBV2; CDR3 protein: CASSDPDRMNTEAFF; CDR3 DNA: TGTGCCAGCAGTGACCCGGACAGGATGAACACTGAAGCTTTCTTT
clone size: NA; J gene: TRBJ1-1; D gene: NA; V gene: TRBV19; CDR3 protein: CASSPGLGTEAFF; CDR3 DNA: TGTGCCAGTAGTCCGGGACTTGGGACTGAAGCTTTCTTT
clone size: NA; J gene: TRBJ1-1; D gene: NA; V gene: TRBV5-1; CDR3 protein: CASSLTQAKNTEAFF; CDR3 DNA: TGCGCCAGCAGCTTGACACAGGCAAAGAACACTGAAGCTTTCTTT
clone size: NA; J gene: TRBJ1-1; D gene: NA; V gene: TRBV6-5; CDR3 protein: CASSLTGLTNTEAFF; CDR3 DNA: TGTGCCAGCAGTTTAACGGGACTGACGAACACTGAAGCTTTCTTT
clone size: once; J gene: TRBJ2-5; D gene: TRBD1; V gene: TRBV5-4; CDR3 protein: CASSLDRGETQYF; CDR3 DNA: TGTGCCAGCAGCTTGGACAGGGGGGAGACCCAGTACTTC
clone size: NA; J gene: TRBJ1-6; D gene: TRBD1; V gene: TRBV4-3; CDR3 protein: CASSQDSLGTGGYNSPLHF; CDR3 DNA: TGCGCCAGCAGCCAAGATTCTTTGGGAACAGGGGGTTATAATTCACCCCTCCACTTT
clone size: NA; J gene: TRBJ1-2; D gene: NA; V gene: TRBV5-6; CDR3 protein: CASSFLKPTRSEGYTF; CDR3 DNA: TGTGCCAGCAGCTTTTTAAAGCCGACGCGAAGCGAGGGCTACACCTTC
clone size: few; J gene: TRBJ1-5; D gene: NA; V gene: TRBV30; CDR3 protein: CAWSTGHRIQPQHF; CDR3 DNA: TGTGCCTGGAGTACAGGACACCGAATTCAGCCCCAGCATTTT
clone size: NA; J gene: TRBJ2-1; D gene: NA; V gene: TRBV25-1; CDR3 protein: CASSPGLTTNWGRGEQFF; CDR3 DNA: TGTGCCAGCAGTCCGGGACTCACAACCAATTGGGGAAGGGGTGAGCAGTTCTTC
clone size: NA; J gene: TRBJ1-1; D gene: TRBD1; V gene: TRBV4-1; CDR3 protein: CASSPSRGTEAFF; CDR3 DNA: TGCGCCAGCAGCCCCTCCAGGGGGACTGAAGCTTTCTTT
clone size: NA; J gene: TRBJ1-6; D gene: NA; V gene: TRBV6-5; CDR3 protein: CASSAAAGDNSPLHF; CDR3 DNA: TGTGCCAGCAGTGCCGCTGCAGGGGATAATTCACCCCTCCACTTT
clone size: NA; J gene: TRBJ2-4; D gene: NA; V gene: TRBV9; CDR3 protein: CASSVGGSTRTLGNIQYF; CDR3 DNA: TGTGCCAGCAGCGTAGGAGGGTCGACTAGGACCCTCGGGAACATTCAGTACTTC
clone size: NA; J gene: TRBJ2-2; D gene: TRBD2; V gene: TRBV4-2; CDR3 protein: CASSPRTSGDTGELFF; CDR3 DNA: TGTGCCAGCAGCCCGAGGACTAGCGGTGACACCGGGGAGCTGTTTTTT
clone size: NA; J gene: TRBJ2-3; D gene: NA; V gene: TRBV29-1; CDR3 protein: CSLRPGDTQYF; CDR3 DNA: TGCAGCCTCAGACCGGGGGATACGCAGTATTTT
clone size: NA; J gene: TRBJ2-1; D gene: NA; V gene: TRBV25-1; CDR3 protein: CASSDKGKSSYNEQFF; CDR3 DNA: TGTGCCAGCAGTGATAAGGGGAAGAGCTCCTACAATGAGCAGTTCTTC
clone size: NA; J gene: TRBJ1-1; D gene: NA; V gene: TRBV5-6; CDR3 protein: CASRPTGMNTEAFF; CDR3 DNA: TGTGCCAGCAGGCCGACAGGTATGAACACTGAAGCTTTCTTT
clone size: once; J gene: TRBJ1-6; D gene: NA; V gene: TRBV28; CDR3 protein: CASSLRGAGHSPLHF; CDR3 DNA: TGTGCCAGCAGTTTAAGAGGGGCGGGACATTCACCCCTCCACTTT
clone size: NA; J gene: TRBJ2-7; D gene: TRBD1; V gene: TRBV11-2; CDR3 protein: CASSHNLGQGYEQYF; CDR3 DNA: TGTGCCAGCAGCCACAACCTCGGACAGGGTTACGAGCAGTACTTC
clone size: NA; J gene: TRBJ2-3; D gene: TRBD2; V gene: TRBV19; CDR3 protein: CASSMLAATDTQYF; CDR3 DNA: TGTGCCAGTAGTATGCTAGCGGCCACAGATACGCAGTATTTT
clone size: once; J gene: TRBJ2-5; D gene: TRBD1; V gene: TRBV4-1; CDR3 protein: CASSYEGQGQETQYF; CDR3 DNA: TGCGCCAGCAGCTATGAAGGACAGGGGCAAGAGACCCAGTACTTC
clone size: NA; J gene: TRBJ2-2; D gene: NA; V gene: TRBV29-1; CDR3 protein: CSVELAGRRTGELFF; CDR3 DNA: TGCAGCGTTGAACTAGCAGGACGGAGGACCGGGGAGCTGTTTTTT
clone size: NA; J gene: TRBJ2-1; D gene: TRBD1; V gene: TRBV18; CDR3 protein: CASSPPQGAYNEQFF; CDR3 DNA: TGTGCCAGCTCACCACCCCAGGGGGCGTACAATGAGCAGTTCTTC
clone size: NA; J gene: TRBJ2-7; D gene: TRBD1; V gene: TRBV13; CDR3 protein: CASSLRGGTGEQYF; CDR3 DNA: TGTGCCAGCAGCCTAAGAGGCGGGACAGGCGAGCAGTACTTC
clone size: NA; J gene: TRBJ1-1; D gene: TRBD1; V gene: TRBV6-1; CDR3 protein: CASTRWRGRDTEAFF; CDR3 DNA: TGTGCCAGCACCCGATGGAGGGGGCGAGACACTGAAGCTTTCTTT